This T cell receptor beta chain was sequenced in a study of cytomegalovirus exposure and HLA in healthy donors. Findings and caveats of the study: Later, an analysis found that common viral pathogens appeared to be linked with several of the most significant clusters. In vitro data verified a few CMV-associated chains as specific for CMV antigens. A classifier reportedly called cytomegalovirus status with high sensitivity and specificity. Earlier analysis found most TCR beta V segments productive about 90% or about 30% of the time.

Use of 60 Vbeta and 13 Jbeta primers characterized the PCR. Clones were sequenced by immunoSEQ multiplex PCR, and TCRdb holds only the in-frame ones, with some missing. The sample includes hundreds of thousands of clones, roughly 80% of them seen just once. Regarding this clone: Antigen unknown.

The CDR3 contains 16 residues. Germline lookup yields CDR1 MNHEY and CDR2 SMNVEV (reference sequence). J lost 8 bases, V lost 0 bases, and 8 bases had no gene match. The sequencing sample was made of PBMCs. This TCR was recovered from a male donor in good health and CMV-seronegative. The gene calls are TRBV27 and TRBJ2-3, with 10 bases matching TRBD2. CDR3 DNA: TGTGCCAGCAGTTTATCGCCTAGCGGGAGAGGTAGTACGCAGTATTTT. Residues: CASSLSPSGRGSTQYF.